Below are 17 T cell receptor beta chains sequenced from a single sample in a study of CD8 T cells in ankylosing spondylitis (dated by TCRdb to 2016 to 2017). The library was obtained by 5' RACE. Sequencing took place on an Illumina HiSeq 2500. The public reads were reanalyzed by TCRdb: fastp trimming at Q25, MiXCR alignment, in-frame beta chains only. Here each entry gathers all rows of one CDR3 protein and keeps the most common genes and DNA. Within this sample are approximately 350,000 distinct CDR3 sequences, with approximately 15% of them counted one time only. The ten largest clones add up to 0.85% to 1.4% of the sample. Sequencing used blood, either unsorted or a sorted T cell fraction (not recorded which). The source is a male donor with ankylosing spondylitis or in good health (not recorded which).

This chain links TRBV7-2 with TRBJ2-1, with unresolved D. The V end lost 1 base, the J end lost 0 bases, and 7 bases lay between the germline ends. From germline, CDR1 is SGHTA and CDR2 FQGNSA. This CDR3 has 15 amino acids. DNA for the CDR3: TGTGCCAGCAGCTTAGACAAGAGCTCCTACAATGAGCAGTTCTTC. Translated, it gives CASSLDKSSYNEQFF. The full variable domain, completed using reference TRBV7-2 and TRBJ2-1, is GAGVSQSPSNKVTEKGKDVELRCDPISGHTALYWYRQSLGQGLEFLIYFQGNSAPDKSGLPSDRFSAERTGGSVSTLTIQRTQQEDSAVYLCASSLDKSSYNEQFFGPGTRLTVL.

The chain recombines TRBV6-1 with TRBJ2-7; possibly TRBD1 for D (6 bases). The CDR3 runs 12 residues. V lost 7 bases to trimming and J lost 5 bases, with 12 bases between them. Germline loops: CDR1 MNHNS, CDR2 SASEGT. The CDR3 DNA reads TGTGCCAGCACCCTGCAGGGGAACGAGCAGTACTTC. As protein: CASTLQGNEQYF.

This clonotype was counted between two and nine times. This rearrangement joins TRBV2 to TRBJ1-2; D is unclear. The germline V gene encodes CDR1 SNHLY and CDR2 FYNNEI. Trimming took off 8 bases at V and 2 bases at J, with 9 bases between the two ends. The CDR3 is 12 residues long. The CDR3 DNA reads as TGTGCCAGCGGGGTTGAAAACTATGGCTACACCTTC. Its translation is CASGVENYGYTF.

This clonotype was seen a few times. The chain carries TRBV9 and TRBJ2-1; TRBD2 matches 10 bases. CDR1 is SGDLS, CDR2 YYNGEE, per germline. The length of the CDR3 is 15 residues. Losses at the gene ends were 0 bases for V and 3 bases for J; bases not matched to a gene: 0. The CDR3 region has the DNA TGTGCCAGCAGCGTAGGACTAGCGGGCTACAATGAGCAGTTCTTC. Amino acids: CASSVGLAGYNEQFF.

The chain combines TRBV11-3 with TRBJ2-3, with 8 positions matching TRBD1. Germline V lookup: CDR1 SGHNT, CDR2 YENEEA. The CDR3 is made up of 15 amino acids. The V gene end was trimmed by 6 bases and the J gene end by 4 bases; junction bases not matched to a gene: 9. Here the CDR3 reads CASRRGAGGADTQYF. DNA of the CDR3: TGTGCCAGCAGGAGGGGGGCAGGGGGCGCAGATACGCAGTATTTT. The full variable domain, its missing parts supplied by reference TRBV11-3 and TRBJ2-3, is EAGVVQSPRYKIIEKKQPVAFWCNPISGHNTLYWYLQNLGQGPELLIRYENEEAVDDSQLPKDRFSAERLKGVDSTLKIQPAELGDSAVYLCASRRGAGGADTQYFGPGTRLTVL.

The CDR3 spells CASSLSGQGWYEQFF. In DNA, the CDR3 is TGTGCCAGCAGCTTGTCGGGACAGGGGTGGTATGAGCAGTTCTTC. The chain couples TRBV5-5 to TRBJ2-1; 10 bases map to TRBD1. Trimming cost V 1 base and J 8 bases; bases outside gene matches: 6. From germline, CDR1 is SGHKS and CDR2 YYEKEE (reference sequence). The CDR3 extends over 15 amino acids.

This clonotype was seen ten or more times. CDR3 DNA sequence: TGCAGCGCGGGACAGGGAGCCACTGAAGCTTTCTTT. Encoded protein: CSAGQGATEAFF. This rearrangement joins TRBV29-1 to TRBJ1-1; 9 bases match TRBD1. The V and J ends lost 7 bases and 4 bases, in that order; junction bases with no gene match: 4. CDR1 and CDR2 (germline): SQVTM, ANQGSEA. The CDR3 is made up of 12 amino acids.

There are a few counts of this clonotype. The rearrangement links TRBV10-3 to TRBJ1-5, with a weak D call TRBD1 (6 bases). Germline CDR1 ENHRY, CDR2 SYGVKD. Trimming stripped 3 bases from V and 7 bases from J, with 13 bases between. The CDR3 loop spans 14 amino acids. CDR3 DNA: TGTGCCATCAGTGAAACAGGGTTCGGGCAGCCCCAGCATTTT. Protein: CAISETGFGQPQHF.

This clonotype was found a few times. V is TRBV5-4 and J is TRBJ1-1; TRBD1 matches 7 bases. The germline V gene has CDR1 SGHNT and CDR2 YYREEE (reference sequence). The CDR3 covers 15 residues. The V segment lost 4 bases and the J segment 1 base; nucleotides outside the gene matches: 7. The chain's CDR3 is CASSVTGDSNTEAFF. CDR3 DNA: TGTGCCAGCAGCGTCACAGGGGATTCGAACACTGAAGCTTTCTTT.

In nucleotides, the CDR3 is TGCGCCAGCAGCCAAGATAGTAGGCCACCCTACGAGCAGTACTTC. This encodes CASSQDSRPPYEQYF. This chain joins TRBV4-1 and TRBJ2-7; D not resolved. The CDR3 contains 15 residues. Trimming pared 0 bases from V and 2 bases from J, leaving 11 bases between. The germline CDR1 and CDR2 sequences are MGHRA and YSYEKL.

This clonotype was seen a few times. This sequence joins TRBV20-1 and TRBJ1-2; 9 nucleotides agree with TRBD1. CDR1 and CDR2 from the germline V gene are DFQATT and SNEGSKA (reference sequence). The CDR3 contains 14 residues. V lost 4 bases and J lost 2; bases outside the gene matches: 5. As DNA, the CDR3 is TGCAGTGCTAAGGACAGGGGACGGAACTATGGCTACACCTTC. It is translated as CSAKDRGRNYGYTF.

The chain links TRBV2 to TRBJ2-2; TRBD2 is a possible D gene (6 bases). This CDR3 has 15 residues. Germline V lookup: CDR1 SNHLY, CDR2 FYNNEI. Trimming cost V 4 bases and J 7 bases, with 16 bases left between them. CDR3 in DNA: TGTGCCAGCAGTGCACAGGCGCGGGGCGTCGGGGAGCTGTTTTTT. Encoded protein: CASSAQARGVGELFF. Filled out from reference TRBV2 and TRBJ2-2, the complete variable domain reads EPEVTQTPSHQVTQMGQEVILRCVPISNHLYFYWYRQILGQKVEFLVSFYNNEISEKSEIFDDQFSVERPDGSNFTLKIRSTKLEDSAMYFCASSAQARGVGELFFGEGSRLTVL.

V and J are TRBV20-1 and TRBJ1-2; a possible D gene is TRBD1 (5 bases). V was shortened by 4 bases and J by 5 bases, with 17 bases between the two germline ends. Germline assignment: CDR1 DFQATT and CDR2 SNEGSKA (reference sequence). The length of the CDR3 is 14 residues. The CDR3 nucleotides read TGCAGTGCTACCCCCAGACAGCGCCTTTATGGCTACACCTTC. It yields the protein CSATPRQRLYGYTF.

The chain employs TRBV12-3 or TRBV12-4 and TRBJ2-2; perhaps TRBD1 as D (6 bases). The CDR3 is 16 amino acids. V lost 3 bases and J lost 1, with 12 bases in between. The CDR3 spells CASSFRTAMNTGELFF. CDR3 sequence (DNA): TGTGCCAGCAGTTTTCGGACAGCTATGAACACCGGGGAGCTGTTTTTT.

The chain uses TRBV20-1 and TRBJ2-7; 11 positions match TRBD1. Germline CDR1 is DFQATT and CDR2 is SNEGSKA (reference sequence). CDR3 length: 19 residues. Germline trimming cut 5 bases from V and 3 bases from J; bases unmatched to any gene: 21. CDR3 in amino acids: CSAGDSEVGTGGSHYEQYF. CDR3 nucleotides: TGCAGTGCTGGGGACTCCGAGGTGGGGACAGGGGGATCCCACTACGAGCAGTACTTC.

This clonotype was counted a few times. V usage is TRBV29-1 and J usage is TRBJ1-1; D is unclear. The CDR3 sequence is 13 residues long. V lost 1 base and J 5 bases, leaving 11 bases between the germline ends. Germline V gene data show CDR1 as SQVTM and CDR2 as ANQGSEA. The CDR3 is CSVEGIMGTEAFF. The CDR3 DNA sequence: TGCAGCGTTGAAGGGATAATGGGGACTGAAGCTTTCTTT. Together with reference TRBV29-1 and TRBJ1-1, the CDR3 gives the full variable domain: SAVISQKPSRDICQRGTSLTIQCQVDSQVTMMFWYRQQPGQSLTLIATANQGSEATYESGFVIDKFPISRPNLTFSTLTVSNMSPEDSSIYLCSVEGIMGTEAFFGQGTRLTVV.

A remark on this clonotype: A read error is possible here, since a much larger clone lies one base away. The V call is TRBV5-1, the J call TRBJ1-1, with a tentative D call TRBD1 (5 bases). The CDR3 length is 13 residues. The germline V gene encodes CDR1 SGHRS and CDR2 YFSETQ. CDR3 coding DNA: TGCGCCAGCAGCACTCCGGGGGGGACTGGAGCTTTCTTT. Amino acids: CASSTPGGTGAFF.